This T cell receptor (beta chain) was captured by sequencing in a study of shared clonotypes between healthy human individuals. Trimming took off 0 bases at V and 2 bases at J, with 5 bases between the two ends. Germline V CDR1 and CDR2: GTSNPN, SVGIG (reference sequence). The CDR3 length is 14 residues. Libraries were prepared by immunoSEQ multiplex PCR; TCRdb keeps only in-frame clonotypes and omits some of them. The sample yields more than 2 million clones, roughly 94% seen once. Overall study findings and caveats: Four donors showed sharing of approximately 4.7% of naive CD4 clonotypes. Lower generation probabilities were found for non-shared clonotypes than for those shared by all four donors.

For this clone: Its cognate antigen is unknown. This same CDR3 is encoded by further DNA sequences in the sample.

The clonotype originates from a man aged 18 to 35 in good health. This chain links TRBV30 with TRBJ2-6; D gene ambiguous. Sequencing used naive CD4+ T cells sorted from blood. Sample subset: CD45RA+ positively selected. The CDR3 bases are TGTGCCTGGAGTGTTGGGCCTGGGGCCAACGTCCTGACTTTC. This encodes CAWSVGPGANVLTF.